This TCR beta chain was documented in a study of T cells expressing NK-cell markers. The CDR3 has 18 residues. CDR1 and CDR2 from the germline V gene are DFQATT and SNEGSKA (reference sequence). TCRdb reprocessed the 5' RACE reads; each CDR3 protein has one entry and no DNA is given. Its clone listing holds 400,000 to 500,000 distinct CDR3 sequences. This receptor was obtained from a woman between 18 and 69 years old in good health. Sequencing was performed on blood T cells: a sorted CD56 or NKG2C T cell subset, CD4+ or CD8+ T cells, or bulk PBMC T cells (not recorded which). V and J are TRBV20-1 and TRBJ2-4; TCRdb picks TRBD2, but there is no DNA to check that call. Here the CDR3 reads CSATPGLAGEMTKNIQYF.